A single sample is the source of the 3 T cell receptor beta chains below, sequenced in a study of blood T cell repertoires in COVID-19. Profiling relied on immunoSEQ multiplex PCR, and the TCRdb table lists in-frame clones only, not all of them. This sample has under 80,000 clones, with about 86% found just once. The specimen sequenced was peripheral blood. The receptors stem from a human donor in a cohort sampled during active COVID-19.

V usage is TRBV9 and J usage is TRBJ2-1; TRBD1 matches 7 bases. V trimming: 3 bases; J trimming: 3 bases; junction bases outside the gene matches: 9. The CDR3 extends over 16 amino acids. The germline V gene encodes CDR1 SGDLS and CDR2 YYNGEE. The CDR3 loop reads CASSALDRPDYNEQFF. The CDR3 nucleotides are TGTGCCAGCAGCGCCCTGGACAGGCCCGACTACAATGAGCAGTTCTTC.

The rearrangement links TRBV14 to TRBJ2-7; 8 bases fit TRBD2. Trimming at V came to 5 bases and at J to 4 bases, leaving 10 bases not matched to a gene. CDR1 is SGHDN and CDR2 is FVKESK in the germline V gene. The length of the CDR3 is 15 residues. The CDR3 is CASSWGSGGGYEQYF. DNA for the CDR3: TGTGCCAGCAGCTGGGGAAGCGGGGGCGGTTACGAGCAGTACTTC.

The rearrangement links TRBV18 to TRBJ2-3, with D possibly TRBD1 on 6 matching bases. Per germline, CDR1 KGHSH and CDR2 LQKENI. CDR3 size: 15 residues. V lost 3 bases, J lost 6 bases, and 16 bases lay in between. CDR3 nucleotide sequence: TGTGCCAGCTCACCCCAGGGGCTGGGGACGGATACGCAGTATTTT. Its protein product is CASSPQGLGTDTQYF.